These T cell receptor beta chains were read from a single sample in a study of blood T cell repertoires in COVID-19. Using immunoSEQ multiplex PCR, the repertoire was profiled, and TCRdb retains in-frame clones only, with some absent. This table has about 110,000 clones, 70% to 85% appearing once. The specimen was peripheral blood. The receptors were sampled from a human donor with acute or convalescent COVID-19. The donor label of this sample is uncertain. Each CDR3 is given with its conserved first and last residue. The listing skips clone size in some rows; elsewhere it reads once, few, many or a size class.

V gene	J gene	clone size	CDR3 protein
TRBV5-6	TRBJ1-3	NA	CASTSLAGGKDTIYF
TRBV20-1	TRBJ1-6	NA	CSASGQGAGNSPLHF
TRBV9	TRBJ1-2	NA	CASSAGGENYYGYTF
TRBV11-2	TRBJ2-1	few	CASSLWVAGGLYNEQFF
TRBV5-1	TRBJ1-5	NA	CASSFSGAANQPQHF
TRBV2	TRBJ2-7	NA	CASSPPGLAGEQYF
TRBV6-5	TRBJ1-1	NA	CASSPPGRRGEAFF
TRBV3-1/TRBV3-2	TRBJ2-5	few	CASSQVLAGGPSQETQYF
TRBV5-5	TRBJ1-6	NA	CASSLGPQGRNSPLHF
TRBV4-2	TRBJ2-2	NA	CASSQRQGNTGELFF
TRBV6-5	TRBJ1-4	NA	CASSYSIAATNEKLFF
TRBV7-9	TRBJ1-1	NA	CASSFSTEAFF
TRBV29-1	TRBJ2-5	NA	CSVVGGGRETQYF
TRBV7-9	TRBJ1-5	NA	CASSLGRGGRNQPQHF
TRBV4-1	TRBJ2-2	few	CASSPRLAGDLSTGELFF
TRBV5-1	TRBJ1-2	NA	CASSLKPGQGYGYTF
TRBV27	TRBJ2-7	NA	CASSSPPGTPLREQYF
TRBV7-9	TRBJ2-1	NA	CASSRTGGYNEQFF
TRBV19	TRBJ1-2	NA	CASSMGARTSRLF
TRBV28	TRBJ1-4	NA	CASSLSPSTNEKLFF
TRBV13	TRBJ1-2	NA	CASSRTGVPNGYTF
TRBV6-5	TRBJ2-2	NA	CASWYQDTGELFF
TRBV14	TRBJ2-5	NA	CASSQAMGRQETQYF
TRBV19	TRBJ2-4	once	CASSITGIAKNIQYF
TRBV19	TRBJ1-2	few	CASSMGRGTYGYTF
TRBV10-3	TRBJ1-1	NA	CAIRDIQKGTEAFF
TRBV6-1	TRBJ1-1	NA	CASSAHPGGQANTEAFF
TRBV5-5	TRBJ1-5	NA	CASSSGQTNQPQHF
TRBV28	TRBJ1-2	NA	CASSLDRPMGYTF
TRBV30	TRBJ1-2	NA	CAWSVQTDYGYTF
TRBV5-3	TRBJ1-1	NA	CARSLDRGREAFF
TRBV10-2	TRBJ2-2	NA	CASMAARGTGELFF